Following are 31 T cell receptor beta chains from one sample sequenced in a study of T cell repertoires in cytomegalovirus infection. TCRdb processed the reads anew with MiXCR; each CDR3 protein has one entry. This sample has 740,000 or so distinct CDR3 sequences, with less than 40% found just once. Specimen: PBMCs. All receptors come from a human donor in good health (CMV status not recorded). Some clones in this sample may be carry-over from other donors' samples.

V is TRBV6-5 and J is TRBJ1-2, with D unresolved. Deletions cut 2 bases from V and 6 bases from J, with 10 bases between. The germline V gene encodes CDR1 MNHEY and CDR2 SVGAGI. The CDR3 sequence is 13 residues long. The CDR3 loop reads CASSYDTRNGYTF. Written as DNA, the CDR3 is TGTGCCAGCAGTTACGATACAAGGAATGGCTACACCTTC.

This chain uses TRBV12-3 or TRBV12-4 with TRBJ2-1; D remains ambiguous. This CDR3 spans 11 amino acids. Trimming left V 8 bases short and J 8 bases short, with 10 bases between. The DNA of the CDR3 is TGTGCCAGCGGCCGCCGGGATGAGCAGTTCTTC. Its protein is CASGRRDEQFF.

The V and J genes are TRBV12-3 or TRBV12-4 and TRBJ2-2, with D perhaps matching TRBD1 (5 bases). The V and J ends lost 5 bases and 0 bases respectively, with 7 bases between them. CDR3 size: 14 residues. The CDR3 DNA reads TGTGCCAGCAGTCCGGACACGAACACCGGGGAGCTGTTTTTT. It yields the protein CASSPDTNTGELFF.

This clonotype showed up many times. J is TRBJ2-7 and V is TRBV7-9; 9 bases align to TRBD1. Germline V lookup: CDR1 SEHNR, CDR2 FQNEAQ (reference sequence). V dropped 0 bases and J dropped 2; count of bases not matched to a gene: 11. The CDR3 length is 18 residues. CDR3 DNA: TGTGCCAGCAGCTTAGCCGAGGCGGGGACAGGGTCTCCCTACGAGCAGTACTTC. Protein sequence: CASSLAEAGTGSPYEQYF.

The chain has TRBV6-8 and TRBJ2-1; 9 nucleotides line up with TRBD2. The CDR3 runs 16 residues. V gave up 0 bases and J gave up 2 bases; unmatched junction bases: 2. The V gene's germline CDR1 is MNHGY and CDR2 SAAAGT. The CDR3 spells CASSYSERGAYNEQFF. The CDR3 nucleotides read TGTGCCAGCAGTTACTCTGAGCGGGGGGCCTACAATGAGCAGTTCTTC.

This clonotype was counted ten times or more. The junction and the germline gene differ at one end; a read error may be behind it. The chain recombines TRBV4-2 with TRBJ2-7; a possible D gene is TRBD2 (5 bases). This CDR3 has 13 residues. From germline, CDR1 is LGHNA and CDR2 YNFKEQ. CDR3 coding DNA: TGTGCCAGCAGCCAAGAGGAGGCCCGAGAGCAGCACTTC. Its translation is CASSQEEAREQHF.

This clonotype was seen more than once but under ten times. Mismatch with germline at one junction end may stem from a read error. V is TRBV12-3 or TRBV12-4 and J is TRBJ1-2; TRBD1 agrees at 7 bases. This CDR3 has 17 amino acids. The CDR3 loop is CASSPLVRGQADYGYTF. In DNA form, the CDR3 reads TGTGCCAGCAGTCCCTTGGTGCGCGGACAGGCAGACTACGGCTACACCTTC.

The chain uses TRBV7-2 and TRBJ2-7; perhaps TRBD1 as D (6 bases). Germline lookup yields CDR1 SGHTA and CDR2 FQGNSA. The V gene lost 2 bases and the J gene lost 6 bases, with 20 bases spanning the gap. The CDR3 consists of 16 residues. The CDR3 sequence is CASSLMVGLGGFEQYF. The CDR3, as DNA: TGTGCCAGCAGCTTAATGGTTGGCCTAGGGGGTTTCGAGCAGTACTTC. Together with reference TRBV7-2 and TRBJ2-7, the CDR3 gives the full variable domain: GAGVSQSPSNKVTEKGKDVELRCDPISGHTALYWYRQSLGQGLEFLIYFQGNSAPDKSGLPSDRFSAERTGGSVSTLTIQRTQQEDSAVYLCASSLMVGLGGFEQYFGPGTRLTVT.

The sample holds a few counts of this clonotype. This CDR3 is CASRLQGIGGYTF. The CDR3 DNA is TGTGCCAGCAGGCTGCAGGGTATAGGTGGCTACACCTTC. The genes are TRBV6-5 and TRBJ1-2; tentatively, D is TRBD1 (5 bases). Germline V gives CDR1 MNHEY, CDR2 SVGAGI. The CDR3 has 13 amino acids. V shed 6 bases and J shed 7 bases, with 15 bases lying between them.

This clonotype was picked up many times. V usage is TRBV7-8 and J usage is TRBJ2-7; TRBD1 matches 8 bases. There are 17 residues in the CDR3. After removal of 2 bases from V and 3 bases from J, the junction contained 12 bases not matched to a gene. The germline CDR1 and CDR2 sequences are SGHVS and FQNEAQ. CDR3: CASSLRLGEQGGYEQYF. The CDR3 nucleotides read TGTGCCAGCAGCTTAAGGTTGGGGGAACAGGGGGGCTACGAGCAGTACTTC.

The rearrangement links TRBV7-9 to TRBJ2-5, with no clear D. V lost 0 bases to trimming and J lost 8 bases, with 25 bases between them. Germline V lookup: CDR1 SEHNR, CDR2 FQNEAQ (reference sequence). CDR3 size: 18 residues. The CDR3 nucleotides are TGTGCCAGCAGCTTAGCGCATTTTGCGGACCGACGCCACCCTACCCAGTACTTC. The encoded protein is CASSLAHFADRRHPTQYF.

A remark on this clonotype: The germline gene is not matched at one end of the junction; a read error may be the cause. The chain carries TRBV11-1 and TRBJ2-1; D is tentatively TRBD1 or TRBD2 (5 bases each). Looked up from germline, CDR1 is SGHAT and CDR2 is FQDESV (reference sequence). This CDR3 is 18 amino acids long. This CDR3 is CAGSLRSPEGIVYNEQFF. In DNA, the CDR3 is TGTGCCGGCAGCTTACGGTCCCCTGAGGGGATCGTTTACAATGAGCAGTTCTTC.

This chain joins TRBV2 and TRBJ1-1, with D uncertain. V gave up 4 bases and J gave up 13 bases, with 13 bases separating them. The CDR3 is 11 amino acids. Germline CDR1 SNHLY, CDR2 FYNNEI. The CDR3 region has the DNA TGTGCCAGCAGTGTCAAGGGAAGTGGTTTCTTT. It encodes CASSVKGSGFF.

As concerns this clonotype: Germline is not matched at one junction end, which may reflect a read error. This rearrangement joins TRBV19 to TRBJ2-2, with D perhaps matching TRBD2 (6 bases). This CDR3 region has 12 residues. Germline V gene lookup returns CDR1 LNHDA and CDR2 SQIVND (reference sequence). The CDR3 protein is CAISLVPGGLFF. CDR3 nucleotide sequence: TGTGCCATTAGTCTAGTCCCCGGGGGGCTGTTTTTT.

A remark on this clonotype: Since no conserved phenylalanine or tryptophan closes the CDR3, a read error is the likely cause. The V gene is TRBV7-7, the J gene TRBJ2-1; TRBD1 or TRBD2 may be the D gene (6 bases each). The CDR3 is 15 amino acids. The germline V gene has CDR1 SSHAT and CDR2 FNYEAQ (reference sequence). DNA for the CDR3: TGTGCTAGCAGCCGAGATACAGGGACTTACAATGAGCAGTTCTTA. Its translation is CASSRDTGTYNEQFL.

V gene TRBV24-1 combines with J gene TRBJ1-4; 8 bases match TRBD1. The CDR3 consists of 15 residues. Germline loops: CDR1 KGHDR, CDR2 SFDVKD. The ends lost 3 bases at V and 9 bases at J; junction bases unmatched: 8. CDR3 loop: CATSDSTDRAKKLFF. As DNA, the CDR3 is TGTGCCACCAGTGATAGTACGGACAGGGCCAAAAAACTGTTTTTT.

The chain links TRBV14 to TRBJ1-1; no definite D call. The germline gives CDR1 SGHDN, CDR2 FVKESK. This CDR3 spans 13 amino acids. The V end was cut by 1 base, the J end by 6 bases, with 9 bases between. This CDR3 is CASSQVGFAEAFF. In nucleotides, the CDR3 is TGTGCCAGCAGCCAAGTGGGATTCGCTGAAGCTTTCTTT.

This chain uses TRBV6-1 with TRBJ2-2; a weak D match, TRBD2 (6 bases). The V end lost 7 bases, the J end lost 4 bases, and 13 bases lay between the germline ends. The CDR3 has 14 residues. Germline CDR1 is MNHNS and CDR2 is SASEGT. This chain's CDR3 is CASKQEGSTGELFF. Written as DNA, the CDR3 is TGTGCCAGCAAACAGGAGGGATCCACCGGGGAGCTGTTTTTT.

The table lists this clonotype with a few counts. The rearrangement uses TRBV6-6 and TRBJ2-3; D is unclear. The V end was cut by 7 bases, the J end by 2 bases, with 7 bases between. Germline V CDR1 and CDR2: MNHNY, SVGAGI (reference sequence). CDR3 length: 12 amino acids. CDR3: CASTKPTDTQYF. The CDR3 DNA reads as TGTGCCAGCACTAAACCCACAGATACGCAGTATTTT.

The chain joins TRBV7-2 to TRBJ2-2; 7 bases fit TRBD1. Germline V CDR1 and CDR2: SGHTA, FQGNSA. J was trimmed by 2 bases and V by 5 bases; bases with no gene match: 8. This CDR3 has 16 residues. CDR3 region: CASSLKGQSNTGELFF. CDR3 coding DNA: TGTGCCAGCAGCCTAAAGGGACAGAGTAACACCGGGGAGCTGTTTTTT.

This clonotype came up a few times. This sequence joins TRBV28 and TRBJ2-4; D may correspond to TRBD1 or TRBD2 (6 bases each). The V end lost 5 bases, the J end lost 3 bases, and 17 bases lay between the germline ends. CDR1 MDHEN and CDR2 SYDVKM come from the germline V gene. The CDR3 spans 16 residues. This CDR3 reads CASSQLGGADKNIQYF. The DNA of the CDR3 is TGTGCCAGCAGTCAACTGGGGGGCGCAGACAAAAACATTCAGTACTTC.

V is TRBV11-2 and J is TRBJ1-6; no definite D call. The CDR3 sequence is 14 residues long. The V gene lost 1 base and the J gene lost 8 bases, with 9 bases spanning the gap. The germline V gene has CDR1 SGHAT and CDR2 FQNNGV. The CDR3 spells CASSLARLYSPLHF. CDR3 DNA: TGTGCCAGCAGCTTAGCCAGGTTGTATTCACCCCTCCACTTT.

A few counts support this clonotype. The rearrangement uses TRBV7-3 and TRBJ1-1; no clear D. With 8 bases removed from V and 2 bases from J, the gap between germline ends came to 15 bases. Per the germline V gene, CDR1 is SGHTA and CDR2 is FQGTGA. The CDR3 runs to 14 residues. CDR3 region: CASGTLLPNTEAFF. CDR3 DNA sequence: TGTGCCAGCGGAACATTGCTCCCCAACACTGAAGCTTTCTTT.

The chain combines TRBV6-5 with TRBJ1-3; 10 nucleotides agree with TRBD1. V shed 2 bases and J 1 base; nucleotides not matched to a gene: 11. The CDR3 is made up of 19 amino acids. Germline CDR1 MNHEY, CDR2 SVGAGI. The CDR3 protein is CASSYARQGAHGSGNTIYF. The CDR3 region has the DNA TGTGCCAGCAGTTACGCGAGACAGGGGGCGCATGGTTCTGGAAACACCATATATTTT.

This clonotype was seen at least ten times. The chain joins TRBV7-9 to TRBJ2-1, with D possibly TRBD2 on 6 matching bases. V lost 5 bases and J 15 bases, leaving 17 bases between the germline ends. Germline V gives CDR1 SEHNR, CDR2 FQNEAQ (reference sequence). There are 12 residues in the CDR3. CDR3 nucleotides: TGTGCCAGCAGCCAGGACTATAGCTCATCGTTCTTC. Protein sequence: CASSQDYSSSFF. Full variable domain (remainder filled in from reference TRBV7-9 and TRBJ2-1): DTGVSQNPRHKITKRGQNVTFRCDPISEHNRLYWYRQTLGQGPEFLTYFQNEAQLEKSRLLSDRFSAERPKGSFSTLEIQRTEQGDSAMYLCASSQDYSSSFFGPGTRLTVL.

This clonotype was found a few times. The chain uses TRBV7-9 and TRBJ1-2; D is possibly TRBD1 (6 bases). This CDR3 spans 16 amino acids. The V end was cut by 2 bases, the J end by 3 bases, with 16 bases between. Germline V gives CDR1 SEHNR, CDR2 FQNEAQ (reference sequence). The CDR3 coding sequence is TGTGCCAGCAGCTTATATGGGGGGCGCGGGGACTATGGCTACACCTTC. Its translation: CASSLYGGRGDYGYTF.

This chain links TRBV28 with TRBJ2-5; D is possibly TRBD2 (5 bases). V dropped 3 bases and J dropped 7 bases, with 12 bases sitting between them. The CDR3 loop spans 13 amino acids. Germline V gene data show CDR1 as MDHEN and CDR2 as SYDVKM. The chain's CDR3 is CASSFSRDGTQYF. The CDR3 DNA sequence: TGTGCCAGCAGTTTCTCTCGGGATGGGACCCAGTACTTC.

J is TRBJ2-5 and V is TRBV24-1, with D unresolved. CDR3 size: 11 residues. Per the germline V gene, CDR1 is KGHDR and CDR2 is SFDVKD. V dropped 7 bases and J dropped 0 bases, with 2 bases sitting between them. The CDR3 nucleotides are TGTGCCACCAGGTACCAAGAGACCCAGTACTTC. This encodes CATRYQETQYF.

CDR3 region: CASSLGQSYNEQFF. For the CDR3, the DNA is TGTGCCAGCAGCTTAGGCCAATCCTACAATGAGCAGTTCTTC. This chain connects TRBV7-4 to TRBJ2-1, with D unclear. The CDR3 is 14 residues long. CDR1 and CDR2 from the germline V gene are SGHVT and SQSDAQ. Trimming left V 1 base short and J 1 base short, with 5 bases between.

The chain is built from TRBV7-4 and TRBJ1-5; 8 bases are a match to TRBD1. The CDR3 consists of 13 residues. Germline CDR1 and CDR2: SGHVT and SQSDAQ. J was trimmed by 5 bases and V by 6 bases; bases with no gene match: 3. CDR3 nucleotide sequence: TGTGCCAGCAGGTCAGGGGGCGATCAGCCCCAGCATTTT. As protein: CASRSGGDQPQHF.

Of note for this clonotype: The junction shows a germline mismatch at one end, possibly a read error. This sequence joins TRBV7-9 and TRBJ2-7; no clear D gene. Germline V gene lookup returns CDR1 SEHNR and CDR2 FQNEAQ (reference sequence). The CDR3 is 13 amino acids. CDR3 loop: CDSSLPHRDEQYF. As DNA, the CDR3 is TGTGACAGCAGCTTACCACATAGGGACGAGCAGTACTTC.